This note documents a single TCR beta chain sequence. Its antigen is not yet known. Base-call qualities are not available, and no considerably larger clone is one nucleotide away. Library creation used multiplex PCR. The data were produced on an Illumina HiSeq 4000. To build TCR beta libraries, CDR3 regions were amplified by Arm-PCR using iRepertoire HTBI primers. Before sequencing, the PCR products went through gel purification. In the source study's methods: Gene usage analysis of CDR3 amino acid clonotypes relied on the 60 or so TRBV and around 13 TRBJ segments identified across samples. COPE and FqMerger were used to merge the filtered high-quality paired reads into contigs. BLAST was used to align contigs to the IMGT TRBV, TRBD and TRBJ reference genes, and CDR3 was defined following IMGT. Highly expanded clones were defined as clonotypes with a frequency above 0.1%. Shannon entropy served as the measure of repertoire diversity, while the Gini coefficient captured V-J evenness. Clonotypes shared by more than one individual were considered public. TCRdb took the public reads, trimmed them with fastp at Q25, ran MiXCR for clone calling and kept in-frame beta chains. Rows are unified per CDR3 protein, each entry keeping the most common DNA and genes. The authors' filters were not applied to this entry. This sample is represented by 650,000 to 700,000 distinct CDR3 sequences; around 30% of them were singletons. About 40% of the sample goes to the ten largest clones.

Trimming accounts for 1 base at V and 3 bases at J, while the number of junction bases matched to no gene is 5. The CDR3 runs 16 residues from the cysteine to the phenylalanine. The kept DNA is CDR3 alone, 48 bases in frame from the first base. In the germline V gene, CDR1 corresponds to LGHNA and CDR2 to YNFKEQ. The label giving this sample's time point can be read as: persistent/refractory GD, antithyroid drugs over 5 years with positive TRAb. RNA was extracted from PBMCs in TRIzol for both TCR sequencing and RNA sequencing. The diagnosis of Graves' disease followed American Thyroid Association guidelines. Patients were recruited from an endocrinology department in Xi'an, China. Each patient gave approximately 9.7 milliliters of peripheral blood, collected in an EDTA anticoagulant tube. PBMCs were isolated by Ficoll Paque Plus density gradient separation without further T cell sorting. RNA quality was checked with an Agilent 2100 Bioanalyzer and agarose gel, and concentration with a NanoDrop 2000.

These data are taken from a study of regulatory T cells in long-lasting Graves disease (dated by TCRdb to the early 2020s). With regard to the full study: To count as having persistent Graves' disease, a patient had to have received antithyroid drug treatment for over 5 years with TSH receptor autoantibodies remaining persistently positive. Peripheral blood TCR sequencing and RNA sequencing compared persistent Graves' disease patients with newly diagnosed Graves' disease patients. The study took place in China and was registered as a clinical trial. A total of 35 or so samples were covered by TCR sequencing, comprising 13 persistent and about 20 newly diagnosed Graves' disease patients. Antithyroid drugs had been taken for roughly 10 years on average by persistent Graves' disease patients in the clinical cohort. Findings and caveats that apply to the study as a whole: Peripheral blood alone was examined, since thyroid tissue, which constituted the primary lesion, could not be accessed. Compared with newly diagnosed patients, patients with persistent Graves' disease had lower TCR Shannon entropy and fewer highly expanded clones, which suggests clonal expansion. Patients with persistent disease shared more public clonotypes (fewer than 3,000) than newly diagnosed patients did (around 980). Sequencing and analysis were restricted to the TCR beta chain. TRBV28, TRBJ1-2 and TRBJ2-5 were preferentially used in persistent disease, while TRBV20-1 and TRBJ2-1 were favored in newly diagnosed disease. As a limitation, the authors acknowledged that the small sample size may reduce accuracy.

This clonotype originated in a female donor with Graves disease. The sample was peripheral blood mononuclear cells (PBMCs), taken when the disease was refractory, from a patient treated with antithyroid drugs. This chain joins TRBV4-2 to TRBJ2-7; TRBD2 lines up with 11 middle nucleotides. The sequence in DNA is TGTGCCAGCAGCCAAGTTAGACTAGCGGGGATCTACGAGCAGTACTTC. Its protein reads: CASSQVRLAGIYEQYF.